The rows below give T cell receptor beta chains drawn from one sample of a study of blood T cell repertoires in COVID-19. Clones were sequenced by immunoSEQ multiplex PCR, and TCRdb holds only the in-frame ones, with some missing. This sample has over 45,000 clones; around nine tenths occur once, and the top ten carry 5.1%. The sample comprised peripheral blood. These receptors came from a man aged 65 to 85 with acute or convalescent COVID-19. The CDR3 runs from the conserved cysteine through the conserved F or W. Fields, in order: J gene, V gene, clone size, D gene, CDR3 protein, CDR3 DNA. A D gene is named only where the DNA matches it firmly. The listing skips clone size in some rows; elsewhere it reads once, few, many or a size class.

>TRBJ2-7|TRBV7-2|.|TRBD1
CASSLKGAGGEQYF
TGTGCCAGCAGCTTAAAGGGGGCCGGCGGCGAGCAGTACTTC
>TRBJ2-3|TRBV9|.|TRBD2
CASSVGTSGGATDTQYF
TGTGCCAGCAGCGTAGGAACTAGCGGGGGGGCAACAGATACGCAGTATTTT
>TRBJ1-2|TRBV7-2|.|.
CASSPSVGGYTF
TGTGCCAGCAGCCCTAGCGTGGGGGGCTACACCTTC
>TRBJ1-2|TRBV10-2|.|.
CASSETSYGYTF
TGCGCCAGCAGTGAGACATCCTATGGCTACACCTTC
>TRBJ1-1|TRBV2|.|.
CASSEVFRVGRTEAFF
TGTGCCAGCAGTGAAGTGTTTCGTGTGGGGAGGACTGAAGCTTTCTTT
>TRBJ2-3|TRBV5-1|.|.
CASSLYGGRGTDTQYF
TGCGCCAGCAGCTTGTACGGCGGGCGAGGCACAGATACGCAGTATTTT
>TRBJ1-1|TRBV30|.|TRBD1
CAWTTGANTEAFF
TGTGCCTGGACGACAGGGGCCAACACTGAAGCTTTCTTT
>TRBJ1-2|TRBV19|.|TRBD1
CASSIPGRDRGRGYGYTF
TGTGCCAGTAGTATCCCCGGCCGGGACAGGGGTCGGGGTTATGGCTACACCTTC
>TRBJ1-2|TRBV4-2|medium-sized|TRBD1
CASSPTDRGGGYTF
TGTGCCAGCAGCCCCACGGACAGGGGAGGCGGCTACACCTTC
>TRBJ2-7|TRBV30|few|.
CAWRGPPSYEQYF
TGTGCCTGGAGGGGCCCCCCGTCCTACGAGCAGTACTTC
>TRBJ1-1|TRBV5-6|.|TRBD1
CASTRGAGLNTEAFF
TGTGCCAGCACCAGGGGGGCAGGGCTGAACACTGAAGCTTTCTTT
>TRBJ1-1|TRBV6-1|.|.
CASSEGRAGTVEAFF
TGTGCCAGCAGTGAAGGGAGGGCAGGGACGGTTGAAGCTTTCTTT
>TRBJ1-6|TRBV6-5|.|TRBD1
CASMRTGANSPLHF
TGTGCCAGCATGCGGACAGGAGCAAATTCACCCCTCCACTTT
>TRBJ1-1|TRBV18|.|.
CASSPITLQGSEPTEAFF
TGTGCCAGCTCACCAATCACATTACAGGGAAGCGAGCCGACTGAAGCTTTCTTT
>TRBJ2-2|TRBV19|.|.
CASSIGWGRVAGELFF
TGTGCCAGTAGTATAGGTTGGGGCAGGGTGGCCGGGGAGCTGTTTTTT
>TRBJ2-7|TRBV6-5|.|.
CASTFSAGPYEQYF
TGTGCCAGCACCTTTAGTGCGGGACCTTACGAGCAGTACTTC
>TRBJ1-2|TRBV2|.|TRBD1
CASSVYLQGVSPNYGYTF
TGTGCCAGCAGTGTGTACTTACAGGGGGTATCCCCTAACTATGGCTACACCTTC
>TRBJ1-1|TRBV6-6|.|.
CASSYMPLGNTEAFF
TGTGCCAGCAGTTATATGCCCCTGGGCAACACTGAAGCTTTCTTT
>TRBJ1-2|TRBV6-5|.|.
CATRQDYGYTF
TGTGCCACCCGACAGGACTATGGCTACACCTTC
>TRBJ1-4|TRBV3-1/TRBV3-2|.|.
CASSRTGGEKLFF
TGTGCCAGCAGTAGGACCGGGGGAGAAAAACTGTTTTTT
>TRBJ2-1|TRBV11-2|.|TRBD1
CASSTRTGTLGEQFF
TGTGCCAGCAGCACCCGGACAGGGACCCTTGGGGAGCAGTTCTTC
>TRBJ1-2|TRBV3-1/TRBV3-2|.|TRBD1
CASSLGTDYGYTF
TGTGCCAGCAGCCTCGGGACAGACTATGGCTACACCTTC
>TRBJ2-1|TRBV3-1/TRBV3-2|.|TRBD2
CASSWTSGGAPFF
TGTGCCAGCAGTTGGACTAGCGGGGGGGCCCCGTTCTTC
>TRBJ2-7|TRBV6-5|.|TRBD1
CARPSRGQGYYEQYF
TGTGCCAGACCCAGCCGAGGACAGGGGTACTACGAGCAGTACTTC